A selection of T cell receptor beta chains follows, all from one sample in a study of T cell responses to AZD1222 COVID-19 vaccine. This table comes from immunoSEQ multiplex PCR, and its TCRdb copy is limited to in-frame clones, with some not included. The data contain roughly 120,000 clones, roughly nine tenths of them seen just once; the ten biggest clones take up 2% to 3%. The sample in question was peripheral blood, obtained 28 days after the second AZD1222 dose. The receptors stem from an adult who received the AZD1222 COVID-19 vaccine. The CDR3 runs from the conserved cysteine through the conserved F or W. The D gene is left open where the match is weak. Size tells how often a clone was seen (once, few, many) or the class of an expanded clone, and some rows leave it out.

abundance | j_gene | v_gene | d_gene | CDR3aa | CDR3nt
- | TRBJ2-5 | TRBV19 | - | CASRNVGRETQYF | TGTGCCAGTAGGAACGTTGGGAGGGAGACCCAGTACTTC
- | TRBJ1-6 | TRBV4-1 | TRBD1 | CASSDLRDRGNSPLHF | TGCGCCAGCAGCGATCTACGGGACAGGGGAAATTCACCCCTCCACTTT
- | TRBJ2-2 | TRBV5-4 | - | CASTSVGGPGELFF | TGTGCCAGCACCTCGGTTGGAGGCCCCGGGGAGCTGTTTTTT
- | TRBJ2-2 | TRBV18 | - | CASSPRGVAAGELFF | TGTGCCAGCTCACCCAGGGGAGTTGCCGCCGGGGAGCTGTTTTTT
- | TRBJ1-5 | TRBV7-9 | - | CASSHSYQPQHF | TGTGCCAGCAGCCACAGCTATCAGCCCCAGCATTTT
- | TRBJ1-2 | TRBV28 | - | CASSSVNYGYTF | TGTGCCAGCAGCTCAGTCAACTATGGCTACACCTTC
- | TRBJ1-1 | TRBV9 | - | CASSVPAELNTEAFF | TGTGCCAGCAGCGTACCCGCAGAATTGAACACTGAAGCTTTCTTT
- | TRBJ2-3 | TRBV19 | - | CASSGYPTDTQYF | TGTGCCAGTAGTGGTTACCCCACAGATACGCAGTATTTT
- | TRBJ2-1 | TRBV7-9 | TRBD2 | CASSPGLGWHNEQFF | TGTGCCAGCAGCCCGGGACTAGGTTGGCACAATGAGCAGTTCTTC
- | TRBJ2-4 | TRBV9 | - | CASSAVGGKNIQYF | TGTGCCAGCAGCGCCGTTGGAGGAAAAAACATTCAGTACTTC
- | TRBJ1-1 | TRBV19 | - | CASSPGLVRVTTEAFF | TGTGCCAGTAGTCCCGGACTGGTCCGCGTTACCACTGAAGCTTTCTTT
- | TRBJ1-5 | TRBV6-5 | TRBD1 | CASRGQGENNQPQHF | TGTGCCAGCAGGGGACAGGGAGAGAACAATCAGCCCCAGCATTTT
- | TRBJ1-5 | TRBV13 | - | CASSNLGSNQPQHF | TGTGCCAGCAGCAACCTTGGTAGCAATCAGCCCCAGCATTTT
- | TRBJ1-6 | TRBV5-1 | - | CASSLADRTYNSPLHF | TGCGCCAGCAGCTTGGCGGACAGAACCTATAATTCACCCCTCCACTTT
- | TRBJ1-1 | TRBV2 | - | CASSPSPGVGGTEAFF | TGTGCCAGCAGTCCGAGCCCCGGGGTCGGGGGCACTGAAGCTTTCTTT
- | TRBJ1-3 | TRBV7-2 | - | CASSLGGQVFRSGNTIYF | TGTGCCAGCAGCTTAGGGGGGCAGGTTTTTCGCTCTGGAAACACCATATATTTT
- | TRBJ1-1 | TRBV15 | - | CATSRVRGAGTEAFF | TGTGCCACCAGCAGAGTAAGGGGCGCCGGCACTGAAGCTTTCTTT
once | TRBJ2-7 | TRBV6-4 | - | CASRLRRGYYEQYF | TGTGCCAGCAGACTAAGGAGGGGTTATTACGAGCAGTACTTC
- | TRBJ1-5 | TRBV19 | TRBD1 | CASSVGQNINQPQHF | TGTGCCAGTAGTGTGGGACAGAATATCAATCAGCCCCAGCATTTT
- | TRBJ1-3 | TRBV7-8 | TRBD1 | CASSTPRQGGNTIYF | TGTGCCAGCAGCACCCCGCGACAGGGGGGCAACACCATATATTTT
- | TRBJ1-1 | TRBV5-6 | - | CASTPGPSQPEAFF | TGTGCCAGCACTCCCGGGCCCTCCCAGCCTGAAGCTTTCTTT
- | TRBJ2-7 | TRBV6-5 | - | CASSRSTGYEQYF | TGTGCCAGCAGCCGCTCGACTGGATACGAGCAGTACTTC
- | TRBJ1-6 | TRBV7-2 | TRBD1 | CASSPQGTHNSPLHF | TGTGCCAGCAGCCCACAGGGGACCCATAATTCACCCCTCCACTTT
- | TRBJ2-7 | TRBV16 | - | CASSTGRRSYEQYF | TGTGCCAGCAGCACGGGACGTCGCTCCTACGAGCAGTACTTC
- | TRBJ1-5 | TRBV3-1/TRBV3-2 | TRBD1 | CASSQSDRAYQPQHF | TGTGCCAGCAGCCAATCGGACAGGGCCTATCAGCCCCAGCATTTT
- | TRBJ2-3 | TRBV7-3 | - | CASSLRGGQAGDTQYF | TGTGCCAGCAGCTTAAGGGGAGGCCAGGCCGGAGATACGCAGTATTTT
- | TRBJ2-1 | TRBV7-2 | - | CASSSTITVVQFF | TGTGCCAGCAGCTCCACCATAACGGTTGTTCAGTTCTTC
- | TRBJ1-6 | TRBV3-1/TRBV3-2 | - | CASSPPGVGNSPLHF | TGTGCCAGCAGCCCGCCGGGGGTCGGGAATTCACCCCTCCACTTT
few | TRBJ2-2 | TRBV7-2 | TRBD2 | CASSFVLGLAGGELFF | TGTGCCAGCAGCTTTGTCCTCGGACTAGCGGGCGGGGAGCTGTTTTTT
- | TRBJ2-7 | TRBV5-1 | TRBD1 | CASSRGTGEPYEQYF | TGCGCCAGCAGCAGGGGGACAGGGGAACCCTACGAGCAGTACTTC
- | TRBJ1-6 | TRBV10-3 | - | CAISENMGENSPLHF | TGTGCCATCAGCGAAAACATGGGGGAAAATTCACCCCTCCACTTT
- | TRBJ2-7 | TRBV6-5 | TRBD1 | CASSPGTGPLYEQYF | TGTGCCAGCAGTCCGGGGACAGGGCCTCTCTACGAGCAGTACTTC
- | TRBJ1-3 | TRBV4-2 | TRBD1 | CASSSRQGENTIYF | TGTGCCAGCAGCTCCAGACAGGGTGAAAACACCATATATTTT
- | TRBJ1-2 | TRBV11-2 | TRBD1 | CASSLLQGGEYGYTF | TGTGCCAGCAGCTTACTGCAGGGGGGGGAGTATGGCTACACCTTC
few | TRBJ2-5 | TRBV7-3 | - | CASSAMGVGETQYF | TGTGCCAGCAGCGCAATGGGGGTTGGGGAGACCCAGTACTTC
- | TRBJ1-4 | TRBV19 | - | CASRNGPAANEKLFF | TGTGCCAGTAGGAACGGACCTGCGGCTAATGAAAAACTGTTTTTT
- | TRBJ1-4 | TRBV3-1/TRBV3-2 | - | CASSSGPGRLFF | TGTGCCAGCAGCTCTGGACCGGGCCGACTGTTTTTT
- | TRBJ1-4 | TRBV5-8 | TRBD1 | CASSFFRGKEKLFF | TGTGCCAGCAGCTTCTTCAGGGGGAAGGAAAAACTGTTTTTT
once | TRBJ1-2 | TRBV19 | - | CASSISVDLGGYTF | TGTGCCAGTAGTATATCAGTTGATCTCGGTGGCTACACCTTC
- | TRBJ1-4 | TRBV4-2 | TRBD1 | CASSQETGGVHEKLFF | TGTGCCAGCAGCCAAGAGACAGGGGGCGTGCATGAAAAACTGTTTTTT
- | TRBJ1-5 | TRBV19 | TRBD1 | CASSTQGEGQPQHF | TGTGCCAGTAGTACACAGGGGGAAGGGCAGCCCCAGCATTTT
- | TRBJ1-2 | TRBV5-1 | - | CASSIREVGEGYTF | TGCGCCAGCAGCATCAGGGAAGTGGGGGAGGGCTACACCTTC
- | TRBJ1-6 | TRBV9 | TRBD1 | CASSGTGGSKSPLHF | TGTGCCAGCAGCGGGACAGGGGGCTCGAAATCACCCCTCCACTTT
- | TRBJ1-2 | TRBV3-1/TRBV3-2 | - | CASSQDPSAAYGYTF | TGTGCCAGCAGCCAAGATCCTTCGGCAGCCTATGGCTACACCTTC
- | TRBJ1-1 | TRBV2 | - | CASSERAGRIVRNTEAFF | TGTGCCAGCAGCGAACGGGCAGGGCGGATAGTACGAAACACTGAAGCTTTCTTT
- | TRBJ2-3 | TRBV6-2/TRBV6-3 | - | CASSYPSWGAGTDTQYF | TGTGCCAGCAGTTACCCCTCGTGGGGGGCTGGAACAGATACGCAGTATTTT
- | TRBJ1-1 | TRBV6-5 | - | CASRDWTERRFF | TGTGCCAGCAGAGACTGGACTGAGCGGAGATTCTTT
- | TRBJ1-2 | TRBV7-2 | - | CASSPHPGQSTNYGYTF | TGTGCCAGCAGCCCTCACCCTGGACAGTCTACGAACTATGGCTACACCTTC
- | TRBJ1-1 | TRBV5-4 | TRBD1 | CASSLDRGVTEAFF | TGTGCCAGCAGCCTGGACAGGGGAGTTACTGAAGCTTTCTTT
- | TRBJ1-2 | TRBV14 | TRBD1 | CASSPLGTATPGGYTF | TGTGCCAGCAGCCCTTTGGGGACAGCAACCCCAGGTGGCTACACCTTC
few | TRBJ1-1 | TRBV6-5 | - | CASRLSNTEAFF | TGTGCCAGCAGGCTATCGAACACTGAAGCTTTCTTT
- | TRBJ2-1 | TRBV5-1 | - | CASSAINNEQFF | TGCGCCAGCAGCGCAATTAACAATGAGCAGTTCTTC
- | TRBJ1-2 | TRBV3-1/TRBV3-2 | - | CASSPWTDRSYTF | TGTGCCAGCAGCCCTTGGACAGATCGCAGCTACACCTTC
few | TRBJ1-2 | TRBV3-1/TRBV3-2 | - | CASNRQDGYGYTF | TGTGCCAGCAACAGACAGGACGGCTATGGCTACACCTTC
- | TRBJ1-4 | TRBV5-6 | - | CASSLPHTGEKLFF | TGTGCCAGCAGCTTGCCGCATACGGGTGAAAAACTGTTTTTT
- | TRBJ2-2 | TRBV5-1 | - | CASRRDINTGELFF | TGCGCCAGCCGGCGGGACATTAACACCGGGGAGCTGTTTTTT
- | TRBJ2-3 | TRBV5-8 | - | CASSPGHGVTDTQYF | TGTGCCAGCAGCCCGGGACACGGAGTGACAGATACGCAGTATTTT
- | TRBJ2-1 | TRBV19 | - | CASTSPGLGRVGLWNEQFF | TGTGCCAGTACCTCACCGGGACTGGGCCGCGTGGGGTTGTGGAATGAGCAGTTCTTC
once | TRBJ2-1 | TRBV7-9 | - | CASSQQTLALGLNEQFF | TGTGCCAGCAGCCAACAAACCCTCGCGCTGGGGCTCAATGAGCAGTTCTTC
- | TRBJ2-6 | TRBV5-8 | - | CASSLAGERYGANVLTF | TGTGCCAGCAGCTTGGCGGGGGAAAGGTACGGGGCCAACGTCCTGACTTTC